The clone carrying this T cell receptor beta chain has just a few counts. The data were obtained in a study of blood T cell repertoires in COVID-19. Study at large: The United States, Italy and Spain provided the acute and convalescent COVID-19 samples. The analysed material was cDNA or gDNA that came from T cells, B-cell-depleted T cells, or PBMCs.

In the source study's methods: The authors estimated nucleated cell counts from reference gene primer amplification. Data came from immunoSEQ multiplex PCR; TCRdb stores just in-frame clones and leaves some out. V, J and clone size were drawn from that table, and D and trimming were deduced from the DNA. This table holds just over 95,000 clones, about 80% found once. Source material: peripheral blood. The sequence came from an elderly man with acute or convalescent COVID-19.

CDR3 sequence (DNA): TGTGCCAGCAGTTTAGGGGACTCCAGGAGGACCCAGTACTTC. Translation gives CASSLGDSRRTQYF. The gene calls are TRBV27 and TRBJ2-5, with a possible D match to TRBD2 (6 bases). Trimming pared 2 bases from V and 7 bases from J, leaving 14 bases between. Germline V lookup: CDR1 MNHEY, CDR2 SMNVEV (reference sequence). The CDR3 extends over 14 amino acids.